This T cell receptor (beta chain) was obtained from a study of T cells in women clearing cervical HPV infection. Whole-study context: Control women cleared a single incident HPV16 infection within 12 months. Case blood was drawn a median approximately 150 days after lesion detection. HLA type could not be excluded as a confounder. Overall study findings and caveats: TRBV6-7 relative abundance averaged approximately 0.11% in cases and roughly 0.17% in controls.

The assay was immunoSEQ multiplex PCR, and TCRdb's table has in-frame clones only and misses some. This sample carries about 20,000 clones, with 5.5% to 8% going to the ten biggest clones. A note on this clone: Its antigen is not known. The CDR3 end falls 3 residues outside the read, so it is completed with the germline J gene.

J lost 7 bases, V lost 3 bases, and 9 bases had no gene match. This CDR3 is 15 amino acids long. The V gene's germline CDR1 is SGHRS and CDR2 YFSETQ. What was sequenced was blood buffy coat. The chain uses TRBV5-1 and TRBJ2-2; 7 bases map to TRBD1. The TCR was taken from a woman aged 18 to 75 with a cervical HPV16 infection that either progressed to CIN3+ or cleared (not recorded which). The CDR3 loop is CASSSVAQGYGELFF. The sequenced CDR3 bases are TGCGCCAGCAGCTCCGTGGCACAGGGGTACGGGGAG.